What follows is one T cell receptor beta chain and its context. Libraries were prepared by immunoSEQ multiplex PCR; TCRdb keeps only in-frame clonotypes and omits some of them. The repertoire consists of around 100,000 clones, with roughly 94% occurring once and the leading ten covering 2% to 3%. The sample is drawn from a study of control samples from healthy donors and cancer patients. Germline CDR1 and CDR2: KGHSH and LQKENI. Germline trimming cut 3 bases from V and 5 bases from J; bases unmatched to any gene: 12. The CDR3 sequence is 16 residues long. The chain employs TRBV18 and TRBJ1-2, with 7 bases fitting TRBD1. The TCR comes from a woman aged 18-30 years in good health. The specimen sequenced was blood. The CDR3 DNA sequence: TGTGCCAGCTCACCGTGGGAGACAGGGAGGGATTATGGCTACACCTTC. Its translation is CASSPWETGRDYGYTF. Looking up the rest from reference TRBV18 and TRBJ1-2 gives the full variable domain: NAGVMQNPRHLVRRRGQEARLRCSPMKGHSHVYWYRQLPEEGLKFMVYLQKENIIDESGMPKERFSAEFPKEGPSILRIQQVVRGDSAAYFCASSPWETGRDYGYTFGSGTRLTVV.